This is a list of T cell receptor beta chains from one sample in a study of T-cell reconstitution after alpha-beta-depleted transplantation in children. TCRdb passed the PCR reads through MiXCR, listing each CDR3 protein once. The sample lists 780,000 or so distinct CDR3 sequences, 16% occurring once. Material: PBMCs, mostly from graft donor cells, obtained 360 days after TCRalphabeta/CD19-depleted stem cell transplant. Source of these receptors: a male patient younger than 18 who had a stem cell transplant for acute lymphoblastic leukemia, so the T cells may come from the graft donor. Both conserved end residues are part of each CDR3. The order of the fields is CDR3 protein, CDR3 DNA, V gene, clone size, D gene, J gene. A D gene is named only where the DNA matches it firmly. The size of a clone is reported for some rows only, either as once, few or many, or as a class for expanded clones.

cdr3_aa: CATSSDRDYNEQFF
cdr3_nt: TGTGCCACCAGCTCAGACAGAGATTACAATGAGCAGTTCTTC
v_call: TRBV15
clone_size: -
d_call: -
j_call: TRBJ2-1

cdr3_aa: CASNGGPGELFF
cdr3_nt: TGTGCCAGCAACGGTGGACCCGGGGAGCTGTTTTTT
v_call: TRBV7-9
clone_size: few
d_call: -
j_call: TRBJ2-2

cdr3_aa: CATSDLFGTGDGEQFF
cdr3_nt: TGTGCCACCAGTGATTTATTCGGGACAGGGGACGGTGAGCAGTTCTTC
v_call: TRBV24-1
clone_size: few
d_call: TRBD1
j_call: TRBJ2-1

cdr3_aa: CASSLVVRTSGMNEQFF
cdr3_nt: TGCGCCAGCAGCTTGGTGGTACGGACTAGCGGGATGAATGAGCAGTTCTTC
v_call: TRBV5-1
clone_size: -
d_call: TRBD2
j_call: TRBJ2-1

cdr3_aa: CASNIARLADTQYF
cdr3_nt: TGTGCCAGCAACATCGCCAGGTTGGCAGATACGCAGTATTTT
v_call: TRBV7-8
clone_size: -
d_call: -
j_call: TRBJ2-3

cdr3_aa: CASSLPGGVNEQYF
cdr3_nt: TGCGCCAGCAGCTTGCCAGGGGGCGTGAACGAGCAGTACTTC
v_call: TRBV5-1
clone_size: -
d_call: TRBD1
j_call: TRBJ2-7

cdr3_aa: CASSLAGQIEAFF
cdr3_nt: TGTGCCAGCAGCTTAGCGGGACAGATTGAAGCTTTCTTT
v_call: TRBV7-9
clone_size: -
d_call: TRBD1
j_call: TRBJ1-1

cdr3_aa: CASSLRLEGVAPAQDTQYF
cdr3_nt: TGTGCCAGCAGCTTAAGACTAGAGGGAGTTGCCCCGGCACAGGATACGCAGTATTTT
v_call: TRBV11-1
clone_size: -
d_call: -
j_call: TRBJ2-3

cdr3_aa: CASSATRLAYEQYF
cdr3_nt: TGCGCCAGCAGCGCGACGCGGTTGGCCTACGAGCAGTACTTC
v_call: TRBV5-1
clone_size: -
d_call: -
j_call: TRBJ2-7

cdr3_aa: CSGQRGSGRFLNNEQFF
cdr3_nt: TGCAGTGGCCAAAGAGGCAGCGGAAGGTTCCTTAACAATGAGCAGTTCTTC
v_call: TRBV20-1
clone_size: -
d_call: -
j_call: TRBJ2-1

cdr3_aa: CASSLRRILYYGYTF
cdr3_nt: TGTGCCAGCAGTTTAAGGAGGATCCTTTACTATGGCTACACCTTC
v_call: TRBV12-3/TRBV12-4
clone_size: few
d_call: -
j_call: TRBJ1-2

cdr3_aa: CASSARFPSGEETQYF
cdr3_nt: TGTGCCAGCAGTGCCCGTTTCCCCAGTGGGGAAGAGACCCAGTACTTC
v_call: TRBV12-3/TRBV12-4
clone_size: many
d_call: -
j_call: TRBJ2-5

cdr3_aa: CSARDALISSYEQYF
cdr3_nt: TGCAGTGCTAGAGATGCATTGATTAGCTCCTACGAGCAGTACTTC
v_call: TRBV20-1
clone_size: few
d_call: -
j_call: TRBJ2-7

cdr3_aa: CASSSRTIYIEQFF
cdr3_nt: TGTGCCAGCAGTTCCCGGACTATTTATATTGAGCAGTTCTTC
v_call: TRBV27
clone_size: many
d_call: -
j_call: TRBJ2-1

cdr3_aa: CASSYDASSYEQYF
cdr3_nt: TGTGCCAGCTCGTACGACGCGAGCTCCTACGAGCAGTACTTC
v_call: TRBV18
clone_size: -
d_call: -
j_call: TRBJ2-7

cdr3_aa: CSATSGPLYNEQFF
cdr3_nt: TGCAGTGCTACAAGCGGGCCCCTCTACAATGAGCAGTTCTTC
v_call: TRBV20-1
clone_size: few
d_call: -
j_call: TRBJ2-1

cdr3_aa: CASTSLEQYF
cdr3_nt: TGTGCCAGCACCAGTCTGGAGCAGTACTTC
v_call: TRBV2
clone_size: few
d_call: -
j_call: TRBJ2-7

cdr3_aa: CASSLYGVYGYTF
cdr3_nt: TGTGCCAGCAGTCTGTACGGAGTCTATGGCTACACCTTC
v_call: TRBV11-3
clone_size: few
d_call: -
j_call: TRBJ1-2

cdr3_aa: CASTPDRVSYEQYF
cdr3_nt: TGTGCCAGCACCCCGGACAGGGTTTCCTACGAGCAGTACTTC
v_call: TRBV28
clone_size: few
d_call: TRBD1
j_call: TRBJ2-7

cdr3_aa: CASSQGSRGDTQYF
cdr3_nt: TGCGCCAGCAGCCAAGGATCCCGAGGAGATACGCAGTATTTT
v_call: TRBV4-1
clone_size: many
d_call: -
j_call: TRBJ2-3

cdr3_aa: CASKSSSYNEQFF
cdr3_nt: TGTGCCAGCAAATCAAGCTCCTACAATGAGCAGTTCTTC
v_call: TRBV7-9
clone_size: -
d_call: -
j_call: TRBJ2-1

cdr3_aa: CASSLARNQETQYF
cdr3_nt: TGCGCCAGCAGCTTGGCTCGGAACCAAGAGACCCAGTACTTC
v_call: TRBV5-1
clone_size: -
d_call: -
j_call: TRBJ2-5

cdr3_aa: CASSSGGRTSGNEQFF
cdr3_nt: TGTGCCAGCAGCTCAGGGGGGCGGACTAGCGGCAATGAGCAGTTCTTC
v_call: TRBV7-3
clone_size: few
d_call: TRBD2
j_call: TRBJ2-1

cdr3_aa: CASSLARGLGPLGHNEQFF
cdr3_nt: TGTGCCAGCAGTTTAGCGCGTGGACTAGGGCCCCTCGGCCACAATGAGCAGTTCTTC
v_call: TRBV12-3/TRBV12-4
clone_size: -
d_call: TRBD2
j_call: TRBJ2-1

cdr3_aa: CSATTQASGESLITYEQYF
cdr3_nt: TGCAGTGCTACAACTCAGGCTAGCGGGGAGTCCTTAATCACCTACGAGCAGTACTTC
v_call: TRBV20-1
clone_size: -
d_call: TRBD2
j_call: TRBJ2-7

cdr3_aa: CASTPPNTGELFF
cdr3_nt: TGCGCCAGCACCCCCCCGAACACCGGGGAGCTGTTTTTT
v_call: TRBV5-1
clone_size: few
d_call: -
j_call: TRBJ2-2

cdr3_aa: CASSLDRGHGEQFF
cdr3_nt: TGCGCCAGCAGCCTCGACAGGGGGCACGGTGAGCAGTTCTTC
v_call: TRBV5-1
clone_size: many
d_call: TRBD1
j_call: TRBJ2-1

cdr3_aa: CSASARRQGMETQYF
cdr3_nt: TGCAGTGCTAGCGCCCGACGACAGGGGATGGAGACCCAGTACTTC
v_call: TRBV20-1
clone_size: few
d_call: TRBD1
j_call: TRBJ2-5

cdr3_aa: CASTPTRGSRAAWGMTQYF
cdr3_nt: TGTGCCAGCACCCCCACCAGGGGTTCCCGAGCGGCATGGGGTATGACCCAGTACTTC
v_call: TRBV12-3/TRBV12-4
clone_size: -
d_call: -
j_call: TRBJ2-5

cdr3_aa: CATSDSGGAGYEQYF
cdr3_nt: TGTGCCACCAGTGATTCAGGGGGAGCGGGCTACGAGCAGTACTTC
v_call: TRBV24-1
clone_size: -
d_call: -
j_call: TRBJ2-7

cdr3_aa: CASSPPSAGKETQYF
cdr3_nt: TGTGCCAGCTCACCACCGTCAGCGGGTAAAGAGACCCAGTACTTC
v_call: TRBV18
clone_size: -
d_call: -
j_call: TRBJ2-5

cdr3_aa: CASSSLGTGGATDTQYF
cdr3_nt: TGTGCCAGCAGTTCCCTAGGGACAGGGGGTGCGACAGATACGCAGTATTTT
v_call: TRBV27
clone_size: -
d_call: TRBD1
j_call: TRBJ2-3

cdr3_aa: CASSQASHGGYTF
cdr3_nt: TGTGCCAGCAGCCAAGCCAGCCATGGTGGCTACACCTTC
v_call: TRBV14
clone_size: -
d_call: -
j_call: TRBJ1-2

cdr3_aa: CASSHEGLAGLNEQFF
cdr3_nt: TGCGCCAGCAGCCACGAGGGACTAGCGGGATTAAATGAGCAGTTCTTC
v_call: TRBV4-1
clone_size: few
d_call: TRBD2
j_call: TRBJ2-1

cdr3_aa: CASRPGQGAPYEQYF
cdr3_nt: TGTGCCAGCCGGCCCGGACAGGGGGCCCCCTACGAGCAGTACTTC
v_call: TRBV2
clone_size: few
d_call: TRBD1
j_call: TRBJ2-7

cdr3_aa: CASSQELVHGVTALF
cdr3_nt: TGTGCCAGCAGCCAAGAGCTAGTGCACGGGGTTACGGCGCTCTTC
v_call: TRBV4-2
clone_size: -
d_call: -
j_call: TRBJ2-1

cdr3_aa: CSARGHGRGNTEAFF
cdr3_nt: TGCAGTGCTAGAGGACATGGTCGGGGGAACACTGAAGCTTTCTTT
v_call: TRBV20-1
clone_size: -
d_call: -
j_call: TRBJ1-1

cdr3_aa: CASRFGLAGVNEQFF
cdr3_nt: TGCGCCAGCAGATTCGGACTAGCGGGAGTTAATGAGCAGTTCTTC
v_call: TRBV5-1
clone_size: few
d_call: TRBD2
j_call: TRBJ2-1

cdr3_aa: CSAGGWAGSSSYEQYF
cdr3_nt: TGCAGTGCTGGGGGTTGGGCGGGATCGAGCTCCTACGAGCAGTACTTC
v_call: TRBV20-1
clone_size: few
d_call: -
j_call: TRBJ2-7

cdr3_aa: CSAPGQANNSPLHF
cdr3_nt: TGCAGTGCTCCCGGACAGGCCAATAATTCACCCCTCCACTTT
v_call: TRBV20-1
clone_size: -
d_call: TRBD1
j_call: TRBJ1-6

cdr3_aa: CASSPDLAYEQYF
cdr3_nt: TGCGCCAGCAGCCCCGACTTAGCCTACGAGCAGTACTTC
v_call: TRBV5-1
clone_size: -
d_call: -
j_call: TRBJ2-7